The entry below gives a single TCR beta chain sequence along with its context. This PCR relied on a set of 60 Vbeta primers and 13 Jbeta primers. The assay was immunoSEQ multiplex PCR, and TCRdb's table has in-frame clones only and misses some. The table has approximately 150,000 clones, approximately 80% seen once; the top ten hold 3.7%. These data belong to a study of cytomegalovirus exposure and HLA in healthy donors. CDR3 length: 14 amino acids. In germline, CDR1 is SGHRS, CDR2 YFSETQ. Between the trimmed V and J ends, which lost 2 bases and 6 bases, there was a span of 12 bases. Input material: PBMCs. This chain joins TRBV5-1 and TRBJ1-5; TRBD1 is a possible D gene (5 bases). The TCR originated in a man aged 30 to 45 in good health and CMV-seropositive. Written as DNA, the CDR3 is TGCGCCAGCAGCTTAGGGGAGGGAGGTCAGCCCCAGCATTTT. As protein: CASSLGEGGQPQHF. The full variable domain, its missing parts supplied by reference TRBV5-1 and TRBJ1-5, is KAGVTQTPRYLIKTRGQQVTLSCSPISGHRSVSWYQQTPGQGLQFLFEYFSETQRNKGNFPGRFSGRQFSNSRSEMNVSTLELGDSALYLCASSLGEGGQPQHFGDGTRLSIL.